This TCR beta chain originates from a study of blood T cells in healthy people across ages. Study results and limitations: The long-lived group displayed more naive CD4+ cells, plus higher diversity, than the aged donors did. A roughly linear fall in TCR beta diversity per million T cells was seen with increasing age. Naive T cell percentage showed a strong correlation with TCR beta diversity.

Sample-barcoded 5' priming and a J-beta primer mix drove a second PCR of roughly 7 to 11 cycles. TCRdb reprocessed the 5' RACE reads via MiXCR and lists one record per CDR3 protein. The repertoire includes some 1.8 million distinct CDR3 sequences, 30% to 40% of them detected once, and under 30% sits in the top ten. The CDR3 length is 15 residues. In germline, CDR1 is MDHEN, CDR2 SYDVKM. The V segment lost 7 bases and the J segment 4 bases; nucleotides outside the gene matches: 12. On this clonotype: As yet, its antigen is unknown.

Sequenced sample: blood. The rearrangement links TRBV28 to TRBJ1-2, with 7 bases identical to TRBD1. The source of this sequence is a human donor in good health. The DNA of the CDR3 is TGTGCCAGCAATTTTGAAACGGGACAGAGCTATGGCTACACCTTC. Translating it yields CASNFETGQSYGYTF.